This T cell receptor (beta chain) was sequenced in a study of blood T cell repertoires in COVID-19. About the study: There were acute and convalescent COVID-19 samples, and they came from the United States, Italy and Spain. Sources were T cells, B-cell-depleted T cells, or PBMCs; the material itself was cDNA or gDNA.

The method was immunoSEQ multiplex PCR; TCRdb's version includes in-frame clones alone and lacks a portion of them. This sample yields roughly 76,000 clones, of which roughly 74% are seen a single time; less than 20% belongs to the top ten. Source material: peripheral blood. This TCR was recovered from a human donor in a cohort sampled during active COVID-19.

CDR3 region: CASSQDKHTTSGSYYNEQFF. DNA of the CDR3: TGTGCCAGCAGCCAAGATAAGCATACGACTAGCGGGAGCTACTACAATGAGCAGTTCTTC. The rearrangement joins TRBV3-1 (or the pseudogene TRBV3-2) to TRBJ2-1; 12 positions match TRBD2. Trimming took 0 bases from V and 3 from J; bases not matched to a gene: 12. The germline V gene encodes CDR1 LGHDT and CDR2 YNNKEL (reference sequence). This CDR3 has 20 amino acids.